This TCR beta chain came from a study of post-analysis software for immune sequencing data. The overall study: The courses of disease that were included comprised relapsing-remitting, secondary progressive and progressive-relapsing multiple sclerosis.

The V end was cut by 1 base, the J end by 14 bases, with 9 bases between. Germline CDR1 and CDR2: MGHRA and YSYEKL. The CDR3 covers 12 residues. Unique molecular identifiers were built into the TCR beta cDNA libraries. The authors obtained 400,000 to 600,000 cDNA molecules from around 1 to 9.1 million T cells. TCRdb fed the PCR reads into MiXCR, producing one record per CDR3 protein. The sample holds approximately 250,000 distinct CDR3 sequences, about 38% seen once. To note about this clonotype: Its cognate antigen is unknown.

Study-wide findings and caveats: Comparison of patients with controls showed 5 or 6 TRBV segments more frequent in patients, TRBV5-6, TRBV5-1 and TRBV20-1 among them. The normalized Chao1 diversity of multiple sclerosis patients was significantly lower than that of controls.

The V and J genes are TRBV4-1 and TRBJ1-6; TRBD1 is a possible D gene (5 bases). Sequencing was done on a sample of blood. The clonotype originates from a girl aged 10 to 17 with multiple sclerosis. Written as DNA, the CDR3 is TGCGCCAGCAGCCAAGCCCAGGGATCCCTCCACTTT. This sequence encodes CASSQAQGSLHF.